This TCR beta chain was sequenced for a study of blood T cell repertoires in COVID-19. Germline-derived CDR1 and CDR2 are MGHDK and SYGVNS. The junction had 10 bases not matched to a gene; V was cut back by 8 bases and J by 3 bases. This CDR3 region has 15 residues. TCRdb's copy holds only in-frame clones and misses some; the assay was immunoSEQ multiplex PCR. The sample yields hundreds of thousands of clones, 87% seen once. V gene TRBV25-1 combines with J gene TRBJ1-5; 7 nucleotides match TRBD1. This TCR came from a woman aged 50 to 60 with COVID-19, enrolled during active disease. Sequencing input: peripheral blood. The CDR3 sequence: CASPPGQANNQPQHF. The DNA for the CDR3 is TGTGCCAGCCCCCCCGGACAGGCTAACAATCAGCCCCAGCATTTT.